This record looks at one TCR beta chain sequence and its context. The antigen is undetermined. Trimming left V 0 bases short and J 8 bases short, with 10 bases between. CDR1 and CDR2 from the germline V gene are SQVTM and ANQGSEA. This CDR3 spans 12 amino acids. This entry is derived from a study of blood T cells in healthy people across ages. Study-level results: Researchers deemed the diversity estimates from one million T cells underestimates. Fewer expanded clones and more diversity marked long-lived versus aged donors. Naive and antigen-experienced cells could not be conclusively compared, given unsorted PBMCs.

Then a second PCR, running about 6 to 12 cycles, was carried out with a sample-barcoded 5' primer and a J-beta primer mix. TCRdb re-called the 5' RACE reads with MiXCR, one entry per CDR3 protein. There are roughly 700,000 distinct CDR3 sequences in the sample; over 45% occur only once, and 25% to 35% lies in the top ten. The donors, healthy Caucasians from Russia, were aged roughly 6 to 90. The sequence was obtained from an older woman in good health. The J gene is TRBJ1-2, the V gene TRBV29-1, with D unclear. Input material: blood. The CDR3 reads CSVEDQARGYTF. CDR3 DNA: TGCAGCGTTGAAGATCAGGCTCGCGGCTACACCTTC.